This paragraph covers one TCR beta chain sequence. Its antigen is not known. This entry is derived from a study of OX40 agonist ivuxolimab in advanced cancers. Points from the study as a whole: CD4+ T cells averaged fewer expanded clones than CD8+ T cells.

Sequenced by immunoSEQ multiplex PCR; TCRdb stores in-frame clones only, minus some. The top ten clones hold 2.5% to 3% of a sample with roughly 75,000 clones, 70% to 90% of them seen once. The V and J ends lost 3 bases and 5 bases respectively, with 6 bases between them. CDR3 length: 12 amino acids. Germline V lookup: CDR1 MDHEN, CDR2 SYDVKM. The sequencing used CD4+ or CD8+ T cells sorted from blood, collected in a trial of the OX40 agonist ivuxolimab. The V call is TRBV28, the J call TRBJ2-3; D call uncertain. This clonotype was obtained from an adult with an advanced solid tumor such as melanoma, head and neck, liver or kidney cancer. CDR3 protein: CASSFVIDTQYF. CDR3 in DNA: TGTGCCAGCAGTTTTGTAATAGATACGCAGTATTTT.